A selection of T cell receptor beta chains follows, all from one sample in a study of cytomegalovirus exposure and HLA in healthy donors. Profiled with immunoSEQ multiplex PCR; TCRdb holds only in-frame clones, not every one. Found here are some 140,000 clones, approximately 87% of them singletons; the top ten hold approximately 1.4%. Material: PBMCs. These receptors all stem from a man aged 40-50 years in good health and CMV-seronegative. Each CDR3 is given with its conserved first and last residue. Each record gives: clone size, V gene, J gene, D gene, CDR3 DNA, CDR3 protein. D genes are given only for firm matches. Only some rows state a clone size, as once, few, many or a class for expanded clones.

clone_size: NA
v_call: TRBV2
j_call: TRBJ1-1
d_call: NA
cdr3_nt: TGTGCCAGCAGCAGTGTCAGGTCGAACACTGAAGCTTTCTTT
cdr3_aa: CASSSVRSNTEAFF

clone_size: NA
v_call: TRBV7-2
j_call: TRBJ2-2
d_call: TRBD2
cdr3_nt: TGTGCCAGCAGCTTCCTCGAGCGGGGCCCCGGGGAGCTGTTTTTT
cdr3_aa: CASSFLERGPGELFF

clone_size: NA
v_call: TRBV7-3
j_call: TRBJ2-1
d_call: TRBD2
cdr3_nt: TGTGCCAGCAGCTTAGGCCTCTCTAGCGGGAGGGCCAGGGAGCAGTTCTTC
cdr3_aa: CASSLGLSSGRAREQFF

clone_size: once
v_call: TRBV5-4
j_call: TRBJ2-5
d_call: TRBD2
cdr3_nt: TGTGCCAGCAGCTTACCCGACCGGGAGGGTTGGAGGGAGACCCAGTACTTC
cdr3_aa: CASSLPDREGWRETQYF

clone_size: few
v_call: TRBV7-3
j_call: TRBJ2-2
d_call: NA
cdr3_nt: TGTGCCAGCAGCTTACAGGGTTTCACCGGGGAGCTGTTTTTT
cdr3_aa: CASSLQGFTGELFF

clone_size: NA
v_call: TRBV11-2
j_call: TRBJ2-5
d_call: NA
cdr3_nt: TGTGCCAGCAGCAGAGGACAGACTCTTCAAGAGACCCAGTACTTC
cdr3_aa: CASSRGQTLQETQYF

clone_size: NA
v_call: TRBV2
j_call: TRBJ2-4
d_call: NA
cdr3_nt: TGTGCCAGCAATATATACAGGGTTCCCCAAAACATTCAGTACTTC
cdr3_aa: CASNIYRVPQNIQYF

clone_size: NA
v_call: TRBV10-3
j_call: TRBJ1-4
d_call: NA
cdr3_nt: TGTGCCACCAATTCGGTCCCAAATGAAAAACTGTTTTTT
cdr3_aa: CATNSVPNEKLFF

clone_size: NA
v_call: TRBV6-5
j_call: TRBJ2-7
d_call: TRBD1
cdr3_nt: TGTGCCAGCTCCGACAGGGACTCCTACGAGCAGTACTTC
cdr3_aa: CASSDRDSYEQYF

clone_size: NA
v_call: TRBV6-5
j_call: TRBJ1-4
d_call: NA
cdr3_nt: TGTGCCAGCACTTCGACAGCCGCTAATGAAAAACTGTTTTTT
cdr3_aa: CASTSTAANEKLFF

clone_size: NA
v_call: TRBV14
j_call: TRBJ1-3
d_call: NA
cdr3_nt: TGTGCCAGCAGCCGCCTCGTCCAGGCCTCTGGAAACACCATATATTTT
cdr3_aa: CASSRLVQASGNTIYF

clone_size: NA
v_call: TRBV2
j_call: TRBJ2-7
d_call: TRBD1
cdr3_nt: TGTGCCAGCAGTGAAGCGCTGGACAGGGCGTCCTACGAGCAGTACTTC
cdr3_aa: CASSEALDRASYEQYF